This TCR beta chain appears in the sequencing data of a study of T cells in Graves' hyperthyroidism and ophthalmopathy. Notes on the study in general: Within blood appeared most thyroid clonotypes that had expanded above 0.001.

The investigators amplified TCR beta CDR3 regions from RNA transcripts. The study used the HTBI primer set for a first-round RT-PCR of the TCR CDR3. TCRdb ran MiXCR on the multiplex PCR reads and lists one entry per CDR3 protein. The sample lists fewer than 200,000 distinct CDR3 sequences, about a sixth seen once, with roughly 30% in the top ten. With a duration under 2 months, the hyperthyroidism was newly diagnosed in patients aged 18 to 65. Diagnosis rested on symptoms, serum thyroxine and TRAb, thyroid ultrasound, and orbital computed tomography. This sample holds PBMCs from about 9.3 ml fresh peripheral blood. This clonotype appeared many times. The antigen is undetermined. Trimming pared 7 bases from V and 5 bases from J, leaving 22 bases between. This CDR3 is 16 amino acids long. CDR1 is SGHRS and CDR2 is YFSETQ in the germline V gene.

The genes are TRBV5-1 and TRBJ2-1; D is perhaps TRBD1 or TRBD2 (5 bases each). The sequence derives from a woman between 50 and 59 years old with Graves' hyperthyroidism. Sequencing was performed on blood. The CDR3 protein is CASLVRGPRKDNEQFF. CDR3 nucleotide sequence: TGCGCCAGCCTAGTAAGGGGACCCAGGAAGGACAATGAGCAGTTCTTC.